Each of the 28 T cell receptor beta chains below was sequenced from the same sample in a study of T cell repertoires in cytomegalovirus infection. From the reads, TCRdb called clonotypes with MiXCR, one entry per CDR3 protein. The table lists about 700,000 distinct CDR3 sequences, roughly 36% of them singletons. No cognate antigen is known for these TCRs. This sample comprised cultured PBMCs, obtained from culture after CMV antigen stimulation. These receptors came from a human donor in good health (CMV status not recorded). Some clones in this sample may be carry-over from other donors' samples.

The CDR3 loop is CSASVGLAGAGGTDTQYF. CDR3 bases: TGCAGTGCTAGTGTCGGACTAGCGGGAGCGGGGGGCACAGATACGCAGTATTTT. This sequence joins TRBV20-1 and TRBJ2-3; 13 nucleotides line up with TRBD2. The V gene end was trimmed by 3 bases and the J gene end by 1 base; junction bases not matched to a gene: 10. Per germline, CDR1 DFQATT and CDR2 SNEGSKA (reference sequence). The CDR3 runs 18 residues.

The J gene is TRBJ1-5, the V gene TRBV10-3, with D perhaps TRBD1 (5 bases). V was cut by 7 bases and J by 3 bases, with 13 bases left in between. This CDR3 spans 14 amino acids. Germline CDR1 reads ENHRY; CDR2 reads SYGVKD. In DNA form, the CDR3 reads TGTGCCATCAACCGGGACGGGCTCAATCAGCCCCAGCATTTT. As protein: CAINRDGLNQPQHF.

This clonotype was seen more than once but under ten times. The rearrangement uses TRBV12-3 or TRBV12-4 and TRBJ2-7, with 8 positions matching TRBD1. CDR3 size: 14 residues. With V trimmed by 5 bases and J by 2 bases, 5 bases remained unmatched. The DNA of the CDR3 is TGTGCCAGCAGTCCGGACAGGGTAGCCTACGAGCAGTACTTC. This sequence encodes CASSPDRVAYEQYF.

The genes are TRBV7-9 and TRBJ2-7, with D unresolved. The V end was cut by 3 bases, the J end by 1 base, with 7 bases between. The CDR3 contains 13 residues. The germline V gene has CDR1 SEHNR and CDR2 FQNEAQ (reference sequence). The CDR3 DNA is TGTGCCAGCAGCTTTTACGGGTCCTACGAGCAGTACTTC. Translation: CASSFYGSYEQYF.

This clonotype has only one observation. This chain connects TRBV2 to TRBJ1-4; 8 nucleotides match TRBD1. The CDR3 consists of 17 residues. V gave up 8 bases and J gave up 7 bases; unmatched junction bases: 18. CDR1 and CDR2 from the germline V gene are SNHLY and FYNNEI. The CDR3 spells CASGSGGTGPTGEKLFF. In nucleotides, the CDR3 is TGTGCCAGCGGTTCAGGGGGCACAGGCCCAACGGGTGAAAAACTGTTTTTT.

The chain is built from TRBV7-2 and TRBJ2-3, with 7 bases aligning to TRBD2. V lost 5 bases and J lost 4; bases outside the gene matches: 12. Per the germline V gene, CDR1 is SGHTA and CDR2 is FQGNSA. This CDR3 contains 16 residues. CDR3 nucleotides: TGTGCCAGCAGCCTCGCGTCGGCGGGAGTGGCAGATACGCAGTATTTT. This translates into CASSLASAGVADTQYF. Complete variable domain (other parts from reference TRBV7-2 and TRBJ2-3): GAGVSQSPSNKVTEKGKDVELRCDPISGHTALYWYRQSLGQGLEFLIYFQGNSAPDKSGLPSDRFSAERTGGSVSTLTIQRTQQEDSAVYLCASSLASAGVADTQYFGPGTRLTVL.

The genes are TRBV4-2 and TRBJ2-4; D not resolved. Trimming took off 1 base at V and 0 bases at J, with 4 bases between the two ends. Germline CDR1 is LGHNA and CDR2 is YNFKEQ. CDR3 length equals 14 residues. This chain's CDR3 is CASSQVRAKNIQYF. In DNA, the CDR3 is TGTGCCAGCAGCCAAGTTCGAGCCAAAAACATTCAGTACTTC.

This chain links TRBV7-2 with TRBJ1-6, with D perhaps TRBD1 (5 bases). The CDR3 totals 14 residues. Germline CDR1 SGHTA, CDR2 FQGNSA. The ends were cut back, 1 base at V and 10 bases at J, with 11 bases in the middle. Written as DNA, the CDR3 is TGTGCCAGCAGCTTAGGACGGGGGAAATCACCCCTCCACTTT. This gives the protein CASSLGRGKSPLHF.

There are many counts of this clonotype. The gene calls are TRBV30 and TRBJ2-3; tentatively, D is TRBD2 (5 bases). Germline V lookup: CDR1 GTSNPN, CDR2 SVGIG (reference sequence). The length of the CDR3 is 13 residues. V was pared by 3 bases and J by 0 bases, with 7 bases between. The CDR3 is CAWSGISTDTQYF. CDR3 DNA sequence: TGTGCCTGGAGCGGGATAAGCACAGATACGCAGTATTTT.

J is TRBJ2-2 and V is TRBV7-2; 8 bases fit TRBD1. Trimming at V came to 6 bases and at J to 1 base, leaving 10 bases not matched to a gene. The CDR3 is made up of 17 amino acids. Germline values: CDR1 SGHTA, CDR2 FQGNSA. Here the CDR3 reads CASSQRTGTGNTGELFF. Here the CDR3 DNA reads TGTGCCAGCAGTCAACGAACCGGGACAGGGAACACCGGGGAGCTGTTTTTT.

J is TRBJ1-6 and V is TRBV4-2, with TRBD1 identical over 7 bases. The V and J ends lost 3 bases and 9 bases, in that order; junction bases with no gene match: 2. Germline CDR1 reads LGHNA; CDR2 reads YNFKEQ. The CDR3 has 13 amino acids. The DNA for the CDR3 is TGTGCCAGCAGCCACAACAGGGGTTCACCCCTCCACTTT. Translating it yields CASSHNRGSPLHF.

The chain combines TRBV4-2 with TRBJ1-5; perhaps TRBD1 as D (5 bases). Trimming removed 0 bases at V and 1 base at J, with 7 bases between. Germline V gene data show CDR1 as LGHNA and CDR2 as YNFKEQ. This CDR3 spans 15 amino acids. The CDR3 region is CASSQEEGSNQPQHF. The CDR3 DNA follows: TGTGCCAGCAGCCAAGAGGAGGGGAGCAATCAGCCCCAGCATTTT.

V gene TRBV12-3 or TRBV12-4 combines with J gene TRBJ1-1; tentatively, D is TRBD1 (6 bases). The ends were cut back, 3 bases at V and 1 base at J, with 9 bases in the middle. This CDR3 has 14 amino acids. CDR3: CASSFQGTNTEAFF. In nucleotides, the CDR3 is TGTGCCAGCAGTTTTCAGGGGACGAACACTGAAGCTTTCTTT.

In this sample, this clonotype turned up a few times. The chain combines TRBV7-2 with TRBJ2-3, with 7 bases matching TRBD2. Germline V CDR1 and CDR2: SGHTA, FQGNSA. V dropped 5 bases and J dropped 6; count of bases not matched to a gene: 5. This CDR3 region has 13 residues. CDR3: CASSVGGGDTQYF. CDR3 nucleotide sequence: TGTGCCAGCAGCGTTGGGGGAGGGGATACGCAGTATTTT. Based on the CDR3 plus reference TRBV7-2 and TRBJ2-3, the full variable domain is GAGVSQSPSNKVTEKGKDVELRCDPISGHTALYWYRQSLGQGLEFLIYFQGNSAPDKSGLPSDRFSAERTGGSVSTLTIQRTQQEDSAVYLCASSVGGGDTQYFGPGTRLTVL.

The chain recombines TRBV7-9 with TRBJ1-2; D remains unclear. The CDR3 extends over 13 amino acids. V gave up 7 bases and J gave up 2 bases, with 11 bases separating them. Germline V lookup: CDR1 SEHNR, CDR2 FQNEAQ (reference sequence). CDR3 in DNA: TGTGCCAGCAATTTGGACGGAAACTATGGCTACACCTTC. Protein product: CASNLDGNYGYTF.

The sample holds a few counts of this clonotype. The chain links TRBV18 to TRBJ2-7; TRBD2 agrees at 7 bases. Germline V lookup: CDR1 KGHSH, CDR2 LQKENI. The length of the CDR3 is 17 residues. V shed 3 bases, J shed 9 bases, and the junction held 20 bases outside the gene matches. CDR3 sequence: CASSPSMVAGLFLGQYF. The CDR3 DNA follows: TGTGCCAGCTCACCGTCCATGGTAGCGGGCCTCTTTCTGGGGCAGTACTTC.

In nucleotides, the CDR3 is TGTGCCAGCTCACTCGACAGGGTTTCACCCCTCCACTTT. Translation: CASSLDRVSPLHF. V is TRBV18 and J is TRBJ1-6; TRBD1 agrees at 7 bases. CDR1 is KGHSH and CDR2 is LQKENI in the germline V gene. This CDR3 is 13 amino acids long. V trimming: 4 bases; J trimming: 9 bases; junction bases outside the gene matches: 3.

This clonotype was observed a handful of times. The CDR3 region has the DNA TGTGCCAGCAGCAGGACTAGCGGGAGGAATGAGCAGTTCTTC. This sequence encodes CASSRTSGRNEQFF. This rearrangement joins TRBV12-3 or TRBV12-4 to TRBJ2-1; TRBD2 aligns across 14 bases. With V trimmed by 6 bases and J by 7 bases, 2 bases remained unmatched. CDR3 length: 14 amino acids.

This clonotype has only a few counts. This chain uses TRBV19 with TRBJ1-5, with D possibly matching TRBD1 (5 bases). V lost 8 bases, J lost 7 bases, and 9 bases lay in between. From germline, CDR1 is LNHDA and CDR2 SQIVND (reference sequence). The CDR3 runs to 11 residues. CDR3 sequence: CASGGRQPQHF. The CDR3 bases are TGTGCCAGTGGGGGGAGGCAGCCCCAGCATTTT.

The rearrangement joins TRBV28 to TRBJ1-6, with 8 bases identical to TRBD1. The CDR3 loop spans 15 amino acids. From germline, CDR1 is MDHEN and CDR2 SYDVKM. V gave up 10 bases and J gave up 1 base; unmatched junction bases: 6. The CDR3 protein is CATAQGGSYNSPLHF. The CDR3 nucleotides read TGTGCCACGGCACAGGGGGGTTCCTATAATTCACCCCTCCACTTT.

The sample holds many counts of this clonotype. The chain combines TRBV7-9 with TRBJ2-7, with 8 bases aligning to TRBD2. Germline V gives CDR1 SEHNR, CDR2 FQNEAQ (reference sequence). The V and J ends lost 5 bases and 7 bases, in that order; junction bases with no gene match: 16. The CDR3 has 16 residues. The DNA for the CDR3 is TGTGCCAGCAGCATCGGGTCACTAGCGGACACGGGGGAGCAGTACTTC. Protein product: CASSIGSLADTGEQYF.

The chain recombines TRBV19 with TRBJ2-3; D gene unclear. The CDR3 spans 16 residues. The V gene's germline CDR1 is LNHDA and CDR2 SQIVND (reference sequence). V shed 3 bases and J shed 2 bases, with 15 bases lying between them. CDR3 DNA: TGTGCCAGTAGTATCGGCATCAGGAGCGACACAGATACGCAGTATTTT. This gives the protein CASSIGIRSDTDTQYF. Filled out from reference TRBV19 and TRBJ2-3, the complete variable domain reads DGGITQSPKYLFRKEGQNVTLSCEQNLNHDAMYWYRQDPGQGLRLIYYSQIVNDFQKGDIAEGYSVSREKKESFPLTVTSAQKNPTAFYLCASSIGIRSDTDTQYFGPGTRLTVL.

The V call is TRBV11-2, the J call TRBJ2-3, with 7 bases identical to TRBD1. Per germline, CDR1 SGHAT and CDR2 FQNNGV. Trimming at V came to 3 bases and at J to 4 bases, leaving 7 bases not matched to a gene. The CDR3 loop spans 15 amino acids. DNA for the CDR3: TGTGCCAGCAGCTTGGATGGACAGGCGGCAGATACGCAGTATTTT. It translates to CASSLDGQAADTQYF. Looking up the rest from reference TRBV11-2 and TRBJ2-3 gives the full variable domain: EAGVAQSPRYKIIEKRQSVAFWCNPISGHATLYWYQQILGQGPKLLIQFQNNGVVDDSQLPKDRFSAERLKGVDSTLKIQPAKLEDSAVYLCASSLDGQAADTQYFGPGTRLTVL.

The V and J genes are TRBV4-3 and TRBJ1-1, with 7 bases matching TRBD1. The ends lost 2 bases at V and 3 bases at J; junction bases unmatched: 6. CDR3 length: 15 residues. CDR1 LGHNA and CDR2 YSLEER come from the germline V gene. CDR3 DNA sequence: TGCGCCAGCAGCCAAAACAGGGGTGGGGACACTGAAGCTTTCTTT. Protein product: CASSQNRGGDTEAFF.

This clonotype has only a few counts. The chain joins TRBV11-2 to TRBJ1-1, with TRBD1 as a possible D gene (5 bases). Per the germline V gene, CDR1 is SGHAT and CDR2 is FQNNGV. With 5 bases removed from V and 1 base from J, the gap between germline ends came to 17 bases. The CDR3 is 16 residues long. CDR3 DNA: TGTGCCAGCAGCCTCTGGGTCTTCGGGGCGAACACTGAAGCTTTCTTT. It encodes CASSLWVFGANTEAFF.

This clonotype was counted between two and nine times. This chain uses TRBV7-9 with TRBJ2-5; D possibly corresponds to TRBD1 (5 bases). Trimming took 2 bases from V and 1 from J, leaving 14 bases between them. Germline V gene sequence: CDR1 SEHNR, CDR2 FQNEAQ (reference sequence). This CDR3 is 16 amino acids long. The CDR3 nucleotides are TGTGCCAGCAGCTTAAATCAGGGCACTTTCCAAGAGACCCAGTACTTC. This encodes CASSLNQGTFQETQYF.

The chain uses TRBV28 and TRBJ1-1; TRBD1 might be the D (6 bases). In germline, CDR1 is MDHEN, CDR2 SYDVKM. Trimming took 5 bases from V and 5 from J, leaving 12 bases between them. This CDR3 is 13 amino acids long. The CDR3 DNA is TGTGCCAGCAGTGAGGGGGACGGGACTGAAGCTTTCTTT. Its protein product is CASSEGDGTEAFF.

The chain uses TRBV6-1 and TRBJ2-3; the D gene is possibly TRBD2 (7 bases). This CDR3 is 16 amino acids long. Germline V lookup: CDR1 MNHNS, CDR2 SASEGT. V lost 0 bases, J lost 5 bases, and 15 bases lay in between. The DNA for the CDR3 is TGTGCCAGCAGTGAAGCGCAGACCGGGGGGCAAGATACGCAGTATTTT. Encoded protein: CASSEAQTGGQDTQYF.